The next 14 T cell receptor beta chains were all read from a single sample in a study of naive and memory T cell subsets. Antigens for these TCRs are unknown. Both TRBC1 and TRBC2 were covered by a beta constant-region primer of two equimolar oligonucleotides. Nested alpha and beta constant-region primers with the SP2 primer drove four PCR rounds on ligated cDNA. TCRdb used MiXCR to reprocess the UMI-ligation and nested PCR reads, holding one entry per CDR3 protein. This table holds about 100,000 distinct CDR3 sequences, about 14% found once. Whole-study results and caveats: Especially in CD8 cells, naive repertoires contained a few larger clonotypes, possibly CD45RA-re-expressing memory cells.

The sequenced sample was naive CD8+ T cells from blood. The receptors originated from a human donor in good health.

This clonotype was detected many times. The DNA of the CDR3 is TGTGCCAGCAGCTGGGACACTTTCTACGAGCAGTACTTC. Protein sequence: CASSWDTFYEQYF. This chain connects TRBV5-5 to TRBJ2-7; D perhaps matches TRBD1 (6 bases). This CDR3 spans 13 amino acids. V dropped 3 bases and J dropped 3 bases, with 10 bases sitting between them. Germline assignment: CDR1 SGHKS and CDR2 YYEKEE (reference sequence). The full variable domain, completed using reference TRBV5-5 and TRBJ2-7, is DAGVTQSPTHLIKTRGQQVTLRCSPISGHKSVSWYQQVLGQGPQFIFQYYEKEERGRGNFPDRFSARQFPNYSSELNVNALLLGDSALYLCASSWDTFYEQYFGPGTRLTVT.

This clonotype showed up just a few times. This chain connects TRBV6-1 to TRBJ2-7; 9 bases agree with TRBD1. V dropped 8 bases and J dropped 5; count of bases not matched to a gene: 10. The length of the CDR3 is 14 residues. Germline-derived CDR1 and CDR2 are MNHNS and SASEGT. CDR3: CASFTGQGLHEQYF. CDR3 nucleotides: TGTGCCAGCTTCACTGGACAGGGGCTCCACGAGCAGTACTTC.

This clonotype showed up just a few times. The chain joins TRBV12-3 or TRBV12-4 to TRBJ1-1, with unresolved D. This CDR3 spans 13 amino acids. Trimming shortened V by 4 bases and J by 11 bases, and 17 bases separated the two germline ends. The CDR3 loop is CASSSRSTERAFF. The CDR3 DNA reads TGTGCCAGCAGTTCTCGAAGTACCGAGAGGGCTTTCTTT.

This clonotype was observed a handful of times. The rearrangement uses TRBV12-3 or TRBV12-4 and TRBJ1-1; 7 positions agree with TRBD1. The CDR3 covers 14 residues. Trimming cost V 7 bases and J 0 bases; bases outside gene matches: 5. The DNA for the CDR3 is TGTGCCAGCACCCTAGGGGGCATGAACACTGAAGCTTTCTTT. Translated: CASTLGGMNTEAFF.

This clonotype was counted between two and nine times. The V call is TRBV6-5, the J call TRBJ2-1, with 7 bases lining up with TRBD1. V lost 2 bases and J lost 6; bases outside the gene matches: 28. The CDR3 consists of 22 residues. Germline V lookup: CDR1 MNHEY, CDR2 SVGAGI. Here the CDR3 reads CASSYTQPGQRARDSFPNEQFF. Here the CDR3 DNA reads TGTGCCAGCAGTTACACACAGCCGGGACAGCGCGCAAGAGACTCTTTTCCCAATGAGCAGTTCTTC.

Only a few counts were recorded for this clonotype. This chain connects TRBV5-1 to TRBJ2-7; 7 positions agree with TRBD1. Per the germline V gene, CDR1 is SGHRS and CDR2 is YFSETQ. V lost 5 bases and J lost 3; bases outside the gene matches: 2. The CDR3 loop spans 12 amino acids. Written as DNA, the CDR3 is TGCGCCAGCAGTTGGGACAGCTACGAGCAGTACTTC. This gives the protein CASSWDSYEQYF.

The table lists this clonotype with a few counts. The chain couples TRBV6-6 to TRBJ2-2, with a tentative D call TRBD1 (6 bases). Trimming removed 5 bases at V and 6 bases at J, with 13 bases between. There are 14 residues in the CDR3. CDR1 and CDR2 from the germline V gene are MNHNY and SVGAGI (reference sequence). The CDR3 loop reads CASSLDAGAGELFF. DNA for the CDR3: TGTGCCAGCAGTCTGGACGCAGGGGCCGGGGAGCTGTTTTTT.

The chain is built from TRBV20-1 and TRBJ2-1; 9 bases line up with TRBD1. Germline lookup yields CDR1 DFQATT and CDR2 SNEGSKA (reference sequence). This CDR3 comprises 18 residues. After removal of 4 bases from V and 6 bases from J, the junction contained 19 bases not matched to a gene. CDR3 sequence: CSAIPMPHRDRVPNEQFF. The CDR3 region has the DNA TGCAGTGCTATTCCTATGCCTCACCGGGACAGGGTGCCCAATGAGCAGTTCTTC.

The chain is built from TRBV12-3 or TRBV12-4 and TRBJ2-3, with 13 bases lining up with TRBD2. The length of the CDR3 is 16 residues. With V trimmed by 3 bases and J by 6 bases, 6 bases remained unmatched. The CDR3 nucleotides read TGTGCCAGCAGTTTCAGCCTGACTAGCGGGGGGGATACGCAGTATTTT. Translated, it gives CASSFSLTSGGDTQYF.

This clonotype came up a few times. The rearrangement joins TRBV7-2 to TRBJ1-1; D uncertain. The CDR3 runs to 15 residues. CDR1 is SGHTA and CDR2 is FQGNSA in the germline V gene. Trimming left V 2 bases short and J 0 bases short, with 10 bases between. The CDR3 loop reads CASSLLSSMNTEAFF. The CDR3 nucleotides are TGTGCCAGCAGCTTACTGAGCAGTATGAACACTGAAGCTTTCTTT. Drawing the rest from reference TRBV7-2 and TRBJ1-1, the complete variable domain is GAGVSQSPSNKVTEKGKDVELRCDPISGHTALYWYRQSLGQGLEFLIYFQGNSAPDKSGLPSDRFSAERTGGSVSTLTIQRTQQEDSAVYLCASSLLSSMNTEAFFGQGTRLTVV.

The chain combines TRBV10-3 with TRBJ2-7; a weak D match, TRBD2 (6 bases). Germline V gene data show CDR1 as ENHRY and CDR2 as SYGVKD. This CDR3 has 12 residues. Trimming shortened V by 3 bases and J by 4 bases, and 7 bases separated the two germline ends. The CDR3 DNA sequence: TGTGCCATCAGTGACGGGGGATACGAGCAGTACTTC. This codes for CAISDGGYEQYF.

A remark on this clonotype: An end of the junction does not agree with germline; a read error may underlie this. The V gene is TRBV7-9, the J gene TRBJ1-2; D is unclear. From germline, CDR1 is SEHNR and CDR2 FQNEAQ (reference sequence). CDR3 length: 12 residues. CDR3 sequence reads: CASSLGPSVYFF. The CDR3, as DNA: TGTGCCAGCAGCTTAGGTCCCAGCGTATATTTCTTC.

This clonotype appeared many times. The V call is TRBV28, the J call TRBJ1-6, with D perhaps matching TRBD1 (6 bases). The V end lost 1 base, the J end lost 0 bases, and 13 bases lay between the germline ends. The germline gives CDR1 MDHEN, CDR2 SYDVKM. The CDR3 loop spans 18 amino acids. This CDR3 is CASSLFGQSSSYNSPLHF. The CDR3 DNA sequence: TGTGCCAGCAGTTTATTTGGACAGTCGAGCTCCTATAATTCACCCCTCCACTTT.

This clonotype came up a few times. V gene TRBV13 combines with J gene TRBJ1-2, with TRBD1 matching over 9 bases. The germline gives CDR1 PRHDT, CDR2 FYEKMQ (reference sequence). The V gene end was trimmed by 5 bases and the J gene end by 4 bases; junction bases not matched to a gene: 8. CDR3 length: 15 amino acids. The CDR3 DNA sequence: TGTGCCAGCAGCGGGGGACAGGGATATAGCTATGGCTACACCTTC. It yields the protein CASSGGQGYSYGYTF.